This T cell receptor (beta chain) was sequenced in a study of cytomegalovirus exposure and HLA in healthy donors. General study findings and limits: A cluster of highly shared sequence variants was likely a sequencing artifact. Productive status was seen about 87% or about 30% of the time for most TCR beta V segments in an earlier analysis. A later analysis linked 16,951 TCR beta sequences to HLA alleles at 0.05 false discovery rate.

The CDR3 sequence is 15 residues long. V lost 5 bases and J lost 2, with 15 bases in between. Germline V gene lookup returns CDR1 ENHRY and CDR2 SYGVKD. Comment on this clone: What it recognizes is unknown.

The primer mix had 60 Vbeta and 13 Jbeta primers. Sequencing was performed with immunoSEQ multiplex PCR; in TCRdb, only in-frame clones are kept and a portion is missing. This listing includes about 130,000 clones. The V gene is TRBV10-3, the J gene TRBJ1-1, with D perhaps TRBD1 (5 bases). This receptor was taken from a woman in her sixties in good health and CMV-seronegative. Specimen: PBMCs. The CDR3 spells CAISPRGEGNTEAFF. CDR3 DNA sequence: TGTGCCATCAGTCCCCGGGGGGAAGGAAACACTGAAGCTTTCTTT.